Presented here are 20 T cell receptor beta chains from one specimen sequenced in a study of T cell responses to AZD1222 COVID-19 vaccine. The table came from immunoSEQ multiplex PCR; TCRdb's copy has only in-frame clones and leaves some out. Of 140,000 or so clones in the sample, 88% were seen once. Material: peripheral blood, obtained 28 days after the second dose of the MenACWY control vaccine. The receptors derive from an adult who received the MenACWY meningococcal vaccine as a control.

This clone was counted once. This chain connects TRBV3-1 (or the pseudogene TRBV3-2) to TRBJ1-5; the D is unclear. Trimming stripped 0 bases from V and 5 bases from J, with 5 bases between. The V gene's germline CDR1 is LGHDT and CDR2 YNNKEL (reference sequence). There are 13 residues in the CDR3. CDR3 sequence: CASSQDSYQPQHF. In DNA, the CDR3 is TGTGCCAGCAGCCAAGACAGCTATCAGCCCCAGCATTTT.

The chain couples TRBV4-1 to TRBJ2-4; D call uncertain. The CDR3 extends over 15 amino acids. Looked up from germline, CDR1 is MGHRA and CDR2 is YSYEKL. V gave up 4 bases and J gave up 0 bases, with 10 bases separating them. The CDR3 DNA reads TGCGCCAGCAGCCGAACGGACCTAGCCAAAAACATTCAGTACTTC. This sequence encodes CASSRTDLAKNIQYF.

The count of this clone is one. The gene calls are TRBV3-1 (or the pseudogene TRBV3-2) and TRBJ1-1; no clear D. Germline CDR1 reads LGHDT; CDR2 reads YNNKEL (reference sequence). V gave up 6 bases and J gave up 2 bases, with 13 bases separating them. CDR3 length: 14 amino acids. DNA of the CDR3: TGTGCCAGCAGGAACCACGTTCCAAACACTGAAGCTTTCTTT. It is translated as CASRNHVPNTEAFF.

The chain joins TRBV11-3 to TRBJ1-1; maybe TRBD1 (5 bases). Germline lookup yields CDR1 SGHNT and CDR2 YENEEA. The CDR3 totals 15 residues. V lost 2 bases, J lost 0 bases, and 10 bases lay in between. For the CDR3, the DNA is TGTGCCAGCAGCTTAATGCAGGGATTGAACACTGAAGCTTTCTTT. It yields the protein CASSLMQGLNTEAFF. Together with reference TRBV11-3 and TRBJ1-1, the CDR3 gives the full variable domain: EAGVVQSPRYKIIEKKQPVAFWCNPISGHNTLYWYLQNLGQGPELLIRYENEEAVDDSQLPKDRFSAERLKGVDSTLKIQPAELGDSAVYLCASSLMQGLNTEAFFGQGTRLTVV.

The chain employs TRBV28 and TRBJ1-6; tentative D call: TRBD1 (6 bases). The CDR3 covers 17 residues. Per the germline V gene, CDR1 is MDHEN and CDR2 is SYDVKM. V shed 7 bases and J shed 3 bases, with 19 bases lying between them. The CDR3 is CASKLTTGLLYNSPLHF. Written as DNA, the CDR3 is TGTGCCAGCAAACTTACGACAGGCCTCCTCTATAATTCACCCCTCCACTTT. Looking up the rest from reference TRBV28 and TRBJ1-6 gives the full variable domain: DVKVTQSSRYLVKRTGEKVFLECVQDMDHENMFWYRQDPGLGLRLIYFSYDVKMKEKGDIPEGYSVSREKKERFSLILESASTNQTSMYLCASKLTTGLLYNSPLHFGNGTRLTVT.

The chain joins TRBV18 to TRBJ2-5, with 9 bases lining up with TRBD1. J gave up 4 bases and V 3 bases, and 12 bases lay outside the gene matches. Looked up from germline, CDR1 is KGHSH and CDR2 is LQKENI. This CDR3 is built from 17 residues. CDR3 DNA sequence: TGTGCCAGCTCACCTTACCTCCGGGACAGGGCTAGAGAGACCCAGTACTTC. This gives the protein CASSPYLRDRARETQYF.

V is TRBV18 and J is TRBJ1-6; D is unresolved. V was shortened by 7 bases and J by 9 bases, with 13 bases between the two germline ends. CDR3 length: 13 residues. The germline V gene encodes CDR1 KGHSH and CDR2 LQKENI. The CDR3 DNA reads TGTGCCAGCTTTGGCAACAGTTTTTCACCCCTCCACTTT. Translated: CASFGNSFSPLHF.

This clone occurred a few times. The chain has TRBV11-3 and TRBJ1-5, with 7 bases identical to TRBD1. This CDR3 spans 15 amino acids. The V gene end was trimmed by 5 bases and the J gene end by 5 bases; junction bases not matched to a gene: 9. CDR1 is SGHNT, CDR2 YENEEA, per germline. In nucleotides, the CDR3 is TGTGCCAGCAGCCCGTCGGGGACAGAGGATCAGCCCCAGCATTTT. Amino acids: CASSPSGTEDQPQHF. The variable domain in full, completed from reference TRBV11-3 and TRBJ1-5, reads EAGVVQSPRYKIIEKKQPVAFWCNPISGHNTLYWYLQNLGQGPELLIRYENEEAVDDSQLPKDRFSAERLKGVDSTLKIQPAELGDSAVYLCASSPSGTEDQPQHFGDGTRLSIL.

The gene calls are TRBV9 and TRBJ1-1, with D possibly TRBD1 on 5 matching bases. Germline CDR1 SGDLS, CDR2 YYNGEE. Trimming removed 5 bases from V and 1 base from J, with 9 bases in between. This CDR3 spans 13 amino acids. This chain's CDR3 is CASRGRSNTEAFF. CDR3 coding DNA: TGTGCCAGCAGGGGACGTTCGAACACTGAAGCTTTCTTT.

The chain carries TRBV4-1 and TRBJ1-1; possible D gene TRBD1, 5 bases. This CDR3 has 15 residues. Trimming took 4 bases from V and 0 from J, leaving 12 bases between them. Germline CDR1 reads MGHRA; CDR2 reads YSYEKL. The CDR3 reads CASSRGVSMNTEAFF. The DNA for the CDR3 is TGCGCCAGCAGCCGAGGGGTCAGCATGAACACTGAAGCTTTCTTT.

This clone was found once. This chain uses TRBV6-5 with TRBJ2-1; TRBD2 is a possible D gene (5 bases). Trimming cost V 6 bases and J 0 bases, with 9 bases left between them. Germline CDR1 and CDR2: MNHEY and SVGAGI. The length of the CDR3 is 14 residues. CDR3: CASRPGSSYNEQFF. The CDR3 DNA is TGTGCCAGCAGGCCGGGAAGCTCCTACAATGAGCAGTTCTTC.

The chain recombines TRBV5-1 with TRBJ2-3; 7 bases match TRBD2. The V segment lost 2 bases and the J segment 2 bases; nucleotides outside the gene matches: 11. The CDR3 extends over 17 amino acids. Looked up from germline, CDR1 is SGHRS and CDR2 is YFSETQ. This CDR3 is CASSLPSSGLSTDTQYF. The CDR3 DNA reads as TGCGCCAGCAGCTTACCATCTAGCGGACTTTCCACAGATACGCAGTATTTT.

This clone was counted a single time. This chain joins TRBV2 and TRBJ2-1; D uncertain. Per germline, CDR1 SNHLY and CDR2 FYNNEI. The length of the CDR3 is 11 residues. The germline V and J ends were trimmed by 3 bases and 5 bases, with 2 bases remaining between them. CDR3 sequence reads: CASSDHNEQFF. DNA for the CDR3: TGTGCCAGCAGTGACCACAATGAGCAGTTCTTC.

The J gene is TRBJ1-1, the V gene TRBV2; D is perhaps TRBD1 (6 bases). CDR1 SNHLY and CDR2 FYNNEI come from the germline V gene. V lost 6 bases and J lost 1, with 9 bases in between. This CDR3 has 13 residues. CDR3 coding DNA: TGTGCCAGCAGGAGGACAGCGAACACTGAAGCTTTCTTT. It encodes CASRRTANTEAFF.

The chain joins TRBV9 to TRBJ2-1; 11 bases line up with TRBD2. CDR3 length: 14 residues. The germline V gene has CDR1 SGDLS and CDR2 YYNGEE. Trimming removed 3 bases from V and 7 bases from J; junction bases left unmatched: 3. The CDR3 spells CASSEGLAANEQFF. CDR3 sequence (DNA): TGTGCCAGCAGCGAGGGACTAGCGGCGAATGAGCAGTTCTTC.

This clone appeared a single time. The rearrangement uses TRBV5-1 and TRBJ2-2, with TRBD1 matching 7 bases. V shed 2 bases and J 5 bases; nucleotides not matched to a gene: 9. The germline V gene encodes CDR1 SGHRS and CDR2 YFSETQ. CDR3 length: 16 residues. CDR3 DNA sequence: TGCGCCAGCAGCTTAAACAGGGGCTGGGGTACCGGGGAGCTGTTTTTT. Encoded protein: CASSLNRGWGTGELFF.

This clone was picked up a small number of times. The gene calls are TRBV2 and TRBJ1-2; possible D gene TRBD1, 5 bases. This CDR3 spans 14 amino acids. Germline V gives CDR1 SNHLY, CDR2 FYNNEI. Trimming cost V 0 bases and J 7 bases, with 12 bases left between them. The CDR3 region is CASSEALRDGGYTF. The CDR3 DNA follows: TGTGCCAGCAGTGAAGCGCTCAGGGACGGTGGCTACACCTTC.

The V gene is TRBV28, the J gene TRBJ2-2, with a tentative D call TRBD2 (5 bases). There are 11 residues in the CDR3. Germline V gene data show CDR1 as MDHEN and CDR2 as SYDVKM. Trimming removed 8 bases at V and 6 bases at J, with 7 bases between. In DNA form, the CDR3 reads TGTGCCAGCGGACTCCCCGGGGAGCTGTTTTTT. Its translation: CASGLPGELFF.

The sample holds a few counts of this clone. V and J are TRBV7-2 and TRBJ1-6; tentatively, D is TRBD1 (6 bases). Germline V gene lookup returns CDR1 SGHTA and CDR2 FQGNSA. This CDR3 is built from 16 residues. Trimming took 5 bases from V and 9 from J, leaving 20 bases between them. CDR3 in DNA: TGTGCCAGCAGCAGACAGACGACAGGTTCTGGTTCACCCCTCCACTTT. It encodes CASSRQTTGSGSPLHF.

This clone was counted many times. This chain joins TRBV4-1 and TRBJ1-1, with TRBD1 as a possible D gene (5 bases). The CDR3 contains 13 residues. V was clipped by 1 base and J by 6 bases, with 9 bases between them. Germline loops: CDR1 MGHRA, CDR2 YSYEKL. CDR3 sequence: CASSQGSRAEAFF. The CDR3 region has the DNA TGCGCCAGCAGCCAAGGGTCCAGGGCTGAAGCTTTCTTT.